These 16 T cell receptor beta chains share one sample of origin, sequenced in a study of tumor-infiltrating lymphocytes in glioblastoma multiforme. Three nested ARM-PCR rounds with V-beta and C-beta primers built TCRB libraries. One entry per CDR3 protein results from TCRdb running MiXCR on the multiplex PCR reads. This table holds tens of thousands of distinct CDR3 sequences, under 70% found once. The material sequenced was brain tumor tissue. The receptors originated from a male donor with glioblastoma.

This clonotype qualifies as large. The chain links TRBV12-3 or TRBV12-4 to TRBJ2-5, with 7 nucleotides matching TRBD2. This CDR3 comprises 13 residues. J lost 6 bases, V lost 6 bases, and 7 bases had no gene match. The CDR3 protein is CASSGAAGQTQYF. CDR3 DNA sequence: TGTGCCAGCAGCGGCGCAGCGGGACAGACCCAGTACTTC.

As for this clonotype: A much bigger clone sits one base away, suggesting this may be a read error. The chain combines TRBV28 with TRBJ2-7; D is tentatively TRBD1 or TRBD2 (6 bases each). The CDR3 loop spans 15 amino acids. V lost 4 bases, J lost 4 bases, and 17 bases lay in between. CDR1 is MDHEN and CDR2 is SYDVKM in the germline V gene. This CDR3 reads CASSSRGGESYEQYF. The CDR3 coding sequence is TGTGCCAGCAGTTCCAGGGGCGGGGAGTCGTACGAGCAGTACTTC.

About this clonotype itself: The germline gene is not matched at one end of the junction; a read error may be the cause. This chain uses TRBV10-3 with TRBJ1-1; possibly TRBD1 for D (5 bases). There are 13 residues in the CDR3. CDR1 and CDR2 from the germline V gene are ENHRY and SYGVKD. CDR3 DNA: TGTGCCATCAGAGGGGAGAGGGTTACTGAATCTTTCTTT. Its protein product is CAIRGERVTESFF.

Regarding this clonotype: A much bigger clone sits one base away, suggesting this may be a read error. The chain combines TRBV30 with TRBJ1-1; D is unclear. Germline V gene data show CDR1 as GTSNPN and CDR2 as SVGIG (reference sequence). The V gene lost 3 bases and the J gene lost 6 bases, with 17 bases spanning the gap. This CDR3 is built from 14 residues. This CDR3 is CAWRDTNLGAEAFF. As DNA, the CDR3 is TGTGCCTGGAGGGATACAAATCTAGGAGCTGAAGCTTTCTTT.

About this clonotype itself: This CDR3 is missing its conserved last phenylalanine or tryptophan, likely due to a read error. CDR3 loop: CTSSPTGQYYEQYL. The CDR3 DNA sequence: TGCACCAGCAGCCCTACAGGGCAGTACTACGAGCAGTACCTC. This chain connects TRBV4-1 to TRBJ2-7; a possible D gene is TRBD1 (6 bases). Looked up from germline, CDR1 is MGHRA and CDR2 is YSYEKL. There are 14 residues in the CDR3.

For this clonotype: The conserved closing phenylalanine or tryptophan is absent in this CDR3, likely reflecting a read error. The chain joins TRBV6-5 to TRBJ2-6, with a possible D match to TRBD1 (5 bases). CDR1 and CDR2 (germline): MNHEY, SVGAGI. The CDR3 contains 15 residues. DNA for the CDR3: TGTGCCAGCAGTCCCCCGAGCTCTGGGGCCAGCGTCCTGACTTCC. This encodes CASSPPSSGASVLTS.

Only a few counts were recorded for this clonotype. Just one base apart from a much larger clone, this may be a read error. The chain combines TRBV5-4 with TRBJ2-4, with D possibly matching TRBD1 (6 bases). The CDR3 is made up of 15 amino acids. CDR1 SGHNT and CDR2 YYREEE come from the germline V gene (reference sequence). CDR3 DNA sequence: TGTGCCAGCAGCTTACAGGGCGGTTCCAAAGACATTCAGTACTTC. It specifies CASSLQGGSKDIQYF.

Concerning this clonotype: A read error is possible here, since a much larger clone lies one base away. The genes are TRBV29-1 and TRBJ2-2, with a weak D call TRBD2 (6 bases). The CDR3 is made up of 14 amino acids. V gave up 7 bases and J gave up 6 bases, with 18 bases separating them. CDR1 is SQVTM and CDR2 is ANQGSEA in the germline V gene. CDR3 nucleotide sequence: TGCAGCGCCGAATCGGGAAGGGACTCCGGGGAGCTGTTTTTT. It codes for CSAESGRDSGELFF.

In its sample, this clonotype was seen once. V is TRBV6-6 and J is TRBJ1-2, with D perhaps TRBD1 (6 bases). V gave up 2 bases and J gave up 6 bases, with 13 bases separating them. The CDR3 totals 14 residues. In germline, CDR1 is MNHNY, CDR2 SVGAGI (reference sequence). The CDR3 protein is CASSYLQGRDGYTF. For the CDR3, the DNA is TGTGCCAGCAGTTACCTACAGGGAAGGGATGGCTACACCTTC.

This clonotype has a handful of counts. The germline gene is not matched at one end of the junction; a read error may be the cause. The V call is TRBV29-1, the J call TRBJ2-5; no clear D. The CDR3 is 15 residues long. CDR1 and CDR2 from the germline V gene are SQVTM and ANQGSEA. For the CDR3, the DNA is TGCGGCGTTGAGGAACACAGCCGCCACCAAGAGACCCAGTACTTC. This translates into CGVEEHSRHQETQYF.

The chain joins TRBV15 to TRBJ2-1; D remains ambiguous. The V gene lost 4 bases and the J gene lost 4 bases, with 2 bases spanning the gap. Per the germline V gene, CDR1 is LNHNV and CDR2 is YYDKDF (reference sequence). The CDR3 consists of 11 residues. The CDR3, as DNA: TGTGCCACCAGCACGTACAATGAGCAGTTCTTC. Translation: CATSTYNEQFF.

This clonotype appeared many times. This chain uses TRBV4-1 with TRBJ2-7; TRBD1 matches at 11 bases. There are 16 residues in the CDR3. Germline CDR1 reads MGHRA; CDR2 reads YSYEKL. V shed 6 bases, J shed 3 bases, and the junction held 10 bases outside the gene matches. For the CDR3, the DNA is TGCGCCAGCAGTTCACATTCCGGGACAGGGGGCTACGAGCAGTACTTC. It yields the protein CASSSHSGTGGYEQYF.

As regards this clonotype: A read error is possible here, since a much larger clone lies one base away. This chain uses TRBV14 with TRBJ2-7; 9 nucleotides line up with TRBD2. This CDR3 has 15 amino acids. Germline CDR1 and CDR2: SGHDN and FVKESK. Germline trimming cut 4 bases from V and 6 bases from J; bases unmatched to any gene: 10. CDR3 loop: CASSLALAGRSEQYF. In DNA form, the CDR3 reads TGTGCCAGCAGCCTGGCTCTAGCGGGACGTTCCGAGCAGTACTTC.

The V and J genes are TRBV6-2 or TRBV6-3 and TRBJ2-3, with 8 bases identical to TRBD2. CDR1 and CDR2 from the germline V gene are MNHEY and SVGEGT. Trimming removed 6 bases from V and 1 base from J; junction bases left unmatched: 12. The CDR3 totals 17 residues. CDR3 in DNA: TGTGCCAGCAGCCCGACCGGGACTAGAACACGCACAGATACGCAGTATTTT. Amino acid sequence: CASSPTGTRTRTDTQYF.

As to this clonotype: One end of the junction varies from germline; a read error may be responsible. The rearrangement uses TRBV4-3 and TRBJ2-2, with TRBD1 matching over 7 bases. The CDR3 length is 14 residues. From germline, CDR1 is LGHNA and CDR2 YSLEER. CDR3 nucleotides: TGCGCCAGCAGCGGGGACAGTAACACCGGGGAGCTGCTTTTT. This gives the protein CASSGDSNTGELLF.

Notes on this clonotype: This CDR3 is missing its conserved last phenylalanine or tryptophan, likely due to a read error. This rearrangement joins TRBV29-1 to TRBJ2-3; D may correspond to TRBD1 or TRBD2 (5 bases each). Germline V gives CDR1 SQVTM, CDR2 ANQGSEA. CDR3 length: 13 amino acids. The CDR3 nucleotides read TGCTGCGTAGCCGGGGCTCGCACAGATACGCAGTATTCC. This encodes CCVAGARTDTQYS.